This T cell receptor beta chain is drawn from a study of cytomegalovirus exposure and HLA in healthy donors. A multiplex PCR was run with 60 Vbeta primers and 13 Jbeta primers. TCRdb's table, derived via immunoSEQ multiplex PCR, lists solely in-frame clones and lacks some. The table lists approximately 170,000 clones, roughly 80% of them singletons. V lost 7 bases to trimming and J lost 2 bases; unmatched junction nucleotides: 9. Looked up from germline, CDR1 is LNHNV and CDR2 is YYDKDF (reference sequence). The CDR3 runs 15 residues. The material sequenced was PBMCs. This TCR came from a man aged 50 to 60 in good health and CMV-seropositive. The chain has TRBV15 and TRBJ2-7; 9 bases map to TRBD1. The CDR3 nucleotides are TGTGCCACCAAGAGCGGGACAGGGCTCACCTACGAGCAGTACTTC. Residues: CATKSGTGLTYEQYF.